This T cell receptor (beta chain) was sequenced during a study of blood T cell repertoires in COVID-19 (dated by TCRdb to the early 2020s). Concerning the study at large: The collaborator samples originated in the United States, Italy and Spain and spanned the acute and convalescent phases of COVID-19. The material from the prospective study consisted of cDNA or gDNA derived from T cells, B-cell-depleted T cells, or PBMCs. Subjects who had been exposed to COVID-19, were actively infected with it, or had recovered from it provided the deeply sampled blood TCRbeta repertoires that made up the dataset. The repertoires were released in a freely available public database intended as a resource for research on the immune response to SARS-CoV-2. The samples were drawn from two sources: the first 160 participants of the ongoing ImmuneRACE study, and 1,200 or so subjects contributed by 6 global collaborators. Nearly every sample came with metadata listing a de-identified subject ID, COVID-19 status, age in years and sex. Where available, HLA class I and class II types were taken from metadata supplied by the sample provider and were not determined by assay-based typing. The full study reports these points: Clinical and demographic metadata were provided uncurated, with the amount varying by source and participant.

The collaborating institutions used their own protocols to collect whole blood in K2EDTA tubes. For TCRbeta analysis, collaborator samples were shipped as frozen whole blood, as isolated PBMCs, or as DNA extracted from either sample type. TCRbeta CDR3 regions were amplified from genomic DNA using the immunoSEQ Assay, a bias-controlled multiplex PCR. The authors processed their data as follows. The number of nucleated cells in each sample was estimated by amplification of reference gene primers within the assay. To quantify the absolute abundance of each unique TCRbeta CDR3 rearrangement, sequence reads were collapsed and filtered. For each sample, productive Simpson clonality was calculated by taking the square root of Simpson's diversity index across productive rearrangements. TCRdb holds this immuneACCESS table with in-frame rearrangements only. Some clones are missing; in checked studies, unresolved V genes explain under half, and the rest has no known cause. V and J calls plus clone size are reproduced from that table; the DNA served to infer D and trimming. In this sample the table shows 150,000 to 200,000 clones, 86% of which occur a single time. Around 6.5% of the sample lies in the top ten.

Concerning this clone itself: No cognate antigen has been identified for it. One base away there is no much larger clone; base qualities are not given.

Input material: peripheral blood. The sequence derives from a woman at least 80 years old in a cohort sampled during active or convalescent COVID-19.

The bases are TGCGCCAGCAAATCAGGGCCTGAGGTTGGGGCCAACGTCCTGACTTTC. Its coded protein is CASKSGPEVGANVLTF. Recombination linked TRBV5-1 to TRBJ2-6; matching of 5 bases hints at TRBD1 as the D gene. Taken from cysteine to phenylalanine, the CDR3 has 16 residues. Only CDR3 DNA remains: 48 bases, in frame from the first base. CDR1 is given as SGHRS and CDR2 as YFSETQ, both from the germline V gene. At the junction V is shortened by 6 bases and J by 3 bases, with 16 bases in between.